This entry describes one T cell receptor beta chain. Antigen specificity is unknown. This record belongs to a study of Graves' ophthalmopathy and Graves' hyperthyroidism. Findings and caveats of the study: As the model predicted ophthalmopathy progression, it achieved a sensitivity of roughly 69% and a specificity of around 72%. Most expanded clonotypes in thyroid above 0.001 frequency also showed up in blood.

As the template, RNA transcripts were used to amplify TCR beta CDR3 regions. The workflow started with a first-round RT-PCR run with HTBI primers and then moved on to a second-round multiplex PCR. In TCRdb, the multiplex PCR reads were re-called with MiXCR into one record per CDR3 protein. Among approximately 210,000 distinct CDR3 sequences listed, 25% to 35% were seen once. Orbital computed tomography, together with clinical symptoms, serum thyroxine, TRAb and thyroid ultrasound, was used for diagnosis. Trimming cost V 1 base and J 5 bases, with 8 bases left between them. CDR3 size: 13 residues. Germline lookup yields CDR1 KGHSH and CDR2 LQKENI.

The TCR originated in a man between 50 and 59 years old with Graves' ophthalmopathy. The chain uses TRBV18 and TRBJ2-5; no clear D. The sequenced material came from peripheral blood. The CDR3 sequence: CASSPQGGETQYF. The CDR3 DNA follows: TGTGCCAGCTCACCACAGGGCGGCGAGACCCAGTACTTC.